This T cell receptor (beta chain) was captured in a study of T-cell reconstitution after alpha-beta-depleted transplantation in children. V was pared by 4 bases and J by 3 bases, with 7 bases between. The CDR3 is made up of 12 amino acids. Germline V gives CDR1 MNHNS, CDR2 SASEGT. Library preparation (for TCRbeta) was performed with unique molecular identifiers. TCRdb re-derived calls from the PCR reads in MiXCR, one entry per CDR3 protein. The table has about 610,000 distinct CDR3 sequences, roughly a tenth seen once. The sample was PBMCs from the stem cell graft donor, taken from the stem cell graft. The rearrangement links TRBV6-1 to TRBJ2-7; no clear D gene. This TCR was sampled from a human donor who donated a stem cell graft to a child with acute myeloid leukemia. The CDR3 sequence is CASSGIGYEQYF. Written as DNA, the CDR3 is TGTGCCAGCAGTGGAATAGGCTACGAGCAGTACTTC.